The next 21 T cell receptor beta chains were all read from a single sample in a study of shared clonotypes between healthy human individuals. The assay was immunoSEQ multiplex PCR, and TCRdb's table has in-frame clones only and misses some. The sample lists approximately 2.3 million clones, more than 80% occurring once. Input material: naive CD4+ T cells from PBMCs. Subset noted: CD45RA+ positively selected. The receptors derive from a man in his late teens or twenties in good health. Some clones in this sample may be carry-over from other donors' samples.

The V gene is TRBV5-4, the J gene TRBJ1-2, with unresolved D. This CDR3 is built from 14 residues. CDR1 and CDR2 from the germline V gene are SGHNT and YYREEE (reference sequence). V was trimmed by 0 bases and J by 2 bases, leaving 8 bases between them. The CDR3 DNA is TGTGCCAGCAGCTTGGCCGTACAGAACTATGGCTACACCTTC. This gives the protein CASSLAVQNYGYTF.

This chain links TRBV5-1 with TRBJ2-7; D possibly corresponds to TRBD1 (6 bases). V dropped 0 bases and J dropped 4 bases, with 14 bases sitting between them. CDR1 is SGHRS and CDR2 is YFSETQ in the germline V gene. The CDR3 is 15 residues long. For the CDR3, the DNA is TGCGCCAGCAGCTTGGACGGACAGCTGATTTACGAGCAGTACTTC. Translation: CASSLDGQLIYEQYF.

This clone has only one observation. This chain connects TRBV7-3 to TRBJ2-6; D remains ambiguous. Germline lookup yields CDR1 SGHTA and CDR2 FQGTGA. Trimming stripped 5 bases from V and 1 base from J, with 6 bases between. CDR3 length: 14 residues. CDR3 DNA sequence: TGTGCCAGCAGCGTTGGTTCTGGGGCCAACGTCCTGACTTTC. It translates to CASSVGSGANVLTF.

The chain recombines TRBV6-1 with TRBJ2-3, with D tentatively TRBD1 or TRBD2 (5 bases each). This CDR3 is built from 15 residues. The V and J ends lost 7 bases and 7 bases respectively, with 21 bases between them. Germline V gene data show CDR1 as MNHNS and CDR2 as SASEGT. This chain's CDR3 is CASTLGRDGSYTQYF. The CDR3 nucleotides read TGTGCCAGCACCCTGGGCCGGGACGGATCATATACGCAGTATTTT.

With respect to this clone: This sample includes further DNA sequences coding for the same CDR3. The V and J genes are TRBV5-1 and TRBJ2-7; D possibly corresponds to TRBD1 (5 bases). CDR1 is SGHRS and CDR2 is YFSETQ in the germline V gene. The CDR3 consists of 14 residues. V lost 2 bases and J 4 bases, leaving 13 bases between the germline ends. CDR3 nucleotides: TGCGCCAGCAGCTTTGGTCAGGGCGGTTACGAGCAGTACTTC. It codes for CASSFGQGGYEQYF. The entire variable domain, with the rest obtained from reference TRBV5-1 and TRBJ2-7, is as follows: KAGVTQTPRYLIKTRGQQVTLSCSPISGHRSVSWYQQTPGQGLQFLFEYFSETQRNKGNFPGRFSGRQFSNSRSEMNVSTLELGDSALYLCASSFGQGGYEQYFGPGTRLTVT.

The chain carries TRBV14 and TRBJ1-2; D is perhaps TRBD1 (6 bases). This CDR3 comprises 15 residues. V was cut by 2 bases and J by 5 bases, with 15 bases left in between. CDR1 and CDR2 from the germline V gene are SGHDN and FVKESK. The CDR3 sequence is CASSQNPGHIYGYTF. CDR3 coding DNA: TGTGCCAGCAGCCAAAACCCGGGACATATTTATGGCTACACCTTC. Based on the CDR3 plus reference TRBV14 and TRBJ1-2, the full variable domain is EAGVTQFPSHSVIEKGQTVTLRCDPISGHDNLYWYRRVMGKEIKFLLHFVKESKQDESGMPNNRFLAERTGGTYSTLKVQPAELEDSGVYFCASSQNPGHIYGYTFGSGTRLTVV.

The chain is built from TRBV6-6 and TRBJ2-5, with a possible D match to TRBD1 (5 bases). The CDR3 covers 15 residues. The germline V and J ends were trimmed by 7 bases and 4 bases, with 19 bases remaining between them. The germline V gene encodes CDR1 MNHNY and CDR2 SVGAGI (reference sequence). The CDR3 nucleotides are TGTGCCAGCACCCTGGACACATCTCTTCGAGAGACCCAGTACTTC. Residues: CASTLDTSLRETQYF.

The rearrangement joins TRBV2 to TRBJ2-1; D is uncertain. The CDR3 extends over 12 amino acids. The V and J ends lost 11 bases and 5 bases respectively, with 13 bases between them. Looked up from germline, CDR1 is SNHLY and CDR2 is FYNNEI. The CDR3 here is CAAADGNNEQFF. As DNA, the CDR3 is TGTGCCGCGGCGGACGGAAACAATGAGCAGTTCTTC.

The chain couples TRBV20-1 to TRBJ1-2; D is ambiguous. The V gene lost 5 bases and the J gene lost 1 base, with 5 bases spanning the gap. The germline CDR1 and CDR2 sequences are DFQATT and SNEGSKA (reference sequence). The CDR3 runs 11 residues. The CDR3 bases are TGCAGTGCTGCCCATAACTATGGCTACACCTTC. This codes for CSAAHNYGYTF.

Concerning this clone itself: This specimen includes other DNA sequences encoding the same CDR3. The chain has TRBV9 and TRBJ1-3; D gene uncertain. V was cut by 6 bases and J by 0 bases, with 7 bases left in between. This CDR3 is built from 13 residues. The germline V gene has CDR1 SGDLS and CDR2 YYNGEE. DNA for the CDR3: TGTGCCAGCACTCGCTCCTCTGGAAACACCATATATTTT. Translating gives CASTRSSGNTIYF.

The rearrangement links TRBV5-8 to TRBJ1-2, with TRBD1 identical over 7 bases. This CDR3 spans 14 amino acids. Losses at the gene ends were 6 bases for V and 4 bases for J; bases not matched to a gene: 9. Germline V gene sequence: CDR1 SGHTS, CDR2 YDEGEE. The CDR3 bases are TGTGCCAGCAACCCGGGACAGATCTTCTATGGCTACACCTTC. This gives the protein CASNPGQIFYGYTF.

About this clone itself: Other DNA sequences within the sample encode an identical CDR3. The genes are TRBV5-1 and TRBJ2-5; 14 bases are shared with TRBD2. CDR1 is SGHRS, CDR2 YFSETQ, per germline. The CDR3 spans 16 residues. V lost 4 bases, J lost 0 bases, and 2 bases stayed unmatched. DNA of the CDR3: TGCGCCAGCAGCCCGGGACTAGCGGGGGACCAAGAGACCCAGTACTTC. It translates to CASSPGLAGDQETQYF.

The rearrangement joins TRBV28 to TRBJ2-1, with 10 bases fitting TRBD2. The ends lost 8 bases at V and 5 bases at J; junction bases unmatched: 9. This CDR3 comprises 15 residues. Germline-derived CDR1 and CDR2 are MDHEN and SYDVKM. The CDR3 bases are TGTGCCAGCTGGTCTCTAGCGGGAGACAACAATGAGCAGTTCTTC. It yields the protein CASWSLAGDNNEQFF.

This clone has just a few counts. This rearrangement joins TRBV29-1 to TRBJ1-1; possibly TRBD1 for D (5 bases). The length of the CDR3 is 12 residues. Germline V gene data show CDR1 as SQVTM and CDR2 as ANQGSEA. CDR3 coding DNA: TGCAGGGCGGGGACGGTAGGCACTGAAGCTTTCTTT. Protein: CRAGTVGTEAFF. Complete variable domain (other parts from reference TRBV29-1 and TRBJ1-1): SAVISQKPSRDICQRGTSLTIQCQVDSQVTMMFWYRQQPGQSLTLIATANQGSEATYESGFVIDKFPISRPNLTFSTLTVSNMSPEDSSIYLCRAGTVGTEAFFGQGTRLTVV.

The chain recombines TRBV7-2 with TRBJ2-6; maybe TRBD1 (5 bases). V was shortened by 0 bases and J by 5 bases, with 8 bases between the two germline ends. Germline V gene sequence: CDR1 SGHTA, CDR2 FQGNSA. The CDR3 loop spans 15 amino acids. This CDR3 is CASSLADSWANVLTF. CDR3 sequence (DNA): TGTGCCAGCAGCTTAGCTGACAGTTGGGCCAACGTCCTGACTTTC. Together with reference TRBV7-2 and TRBJ2-6, the CDR3 gives the full variable domain: GAGVSQSPSNKVTEKGKDVELRCDPISGHTALYWYRQSLGQGLEFLIYFQGNSAPDKSGLPSDRFSAERTGGSVSTLTIQRTQQEDSAVYLCASSLADSWANVLTFGAGSRLTVL.

This clone was seen once. The V gene is TRBV7-2, the J gene TRBJ2-3, with D perhaps TRBD1 (6 bases). The germline V gene has CDR1 SGHTA and CDR2 FQGNSA. The CDR3 has 16 amino acids. Trimming stripped 2 bases from V and 2 bases from J, with 14 bases between. CDR3: CASSLRGGFFTDTQYF. In DNA form, the CDR3 reads TGTGCCAGCAGCTTACGTGGGGGCTTTTTCACAGATACGCAGTATTTT.

The chain joins TRBV7-9 to TRBJ2-7; no firm D call. Germline assignment: CDR1 SEHNR and CDR2 FQNEAQ (reference sequence). V gave up 7 bases and J gave up 6 bases, with 16 bases separating them. The CDR3 has 13 amino acids. In DNA form, the CDR3 reads TGTGCCAGCACCCCGAGAGGCCGTGGCGAGCAGTACTTC. Its protein product is CASTPRGRGEQYF.

The V and J genes are TRBV28 and TRBJ1-5, with D possibly matching TRBD1 (5 bases). The CDR3 is 14 amino acids. V was trimmed by 6 bases and J by 1 base, leaving 10 bases between them. CDR1 is MDHEN and CDR2 is SYDVKM in the germline V gene. The CDR3 nucleotides read TGTGCCAGCAGACTGCGACAGAGCAATCAGCCCCAGCATTTT. Its protein product is CASRLRQSNQPQHF.

The genes are TRBV7-2 and TRBJ2-1; 12 bases are a match to TRBD2. CDR1 and CDR2 from the germline V gene are SGHTA and FQGNSA. The CDR3 is 17 residues long. After removal of 1 base from V and 7 bases from J, the junction contained 8 bases not matched to a gene. CDR3 DNA: TGTGCCAGCAGCTTAGGGGCTAGCGGGAGGGCCAGGAATGAGCAGTTCTTC. Translated, it gives CASSLGASGRARNEQFF. The variable domain in full, with the rest retrieved from reference TRBV7-2 and TRBJ2-1, is GAGVSQSPSNKVTEKGKDVELRCDPISGHTALYWYRQSLGQGLEFLIYFQGNSAPDKSGLPSDRFSAERTGGSVSTLTIQRTQQEDSAVYLCASSLGASGRARNEQFFGPGTRLTVL.

The table lists this clone with a count of one. This rearrangement joins TRBV6-5 to TRBJ1-2, with a weak D call TRBD1 (6 bases). Trimming pared 8 bases from V and 13 bases from J, leaving 17 bases between. The CDR3 consists of 11 residues. Looked up from germline, CDR1 is MNHEY and CDR2 is SVGAGI. CDR3 in amino acids: CASAQGTAGTF. CDR3 nucleotides: TGTGCCAGCGCCCAGGGGACGGCTGGCACCTTC.

The rearrangement joins TRBV19 to TRBJ1-1, with D maybe TRBD1 (6 bases). This CDR3 comprises 16 residues. Germline V CDR1 and CDR2: LNHDA, SQIVND (reference sequence). V lost 7 bases and J 3 bases, leaving 21 bases between the germline ends. This chain's CDR3 is CASTPTGLLGDTEAFF. CDR3 DNA sequence: TGTGCCAGTACACCCACAGGGCTGTTAGGTGACACTGAAGCTTTCTTT. The full variable domain, rest sourced from reference TRBV19 and TRBJ1-1, is DGGITQSPKYLFRKEGQNVTLSCEQNLNHDAMYWYRQDPGQGLRLIYYSQIVNDFQKGDIAEGYSVSREKKESFPLTVTSAQKNPTAFYLCASTPTGLLGDTEAFFGQGTRLTVV.